The 16 T cell receptor beta chains in this list originate from one sample, sequenced in a study of blood T cell repertoires in COVID-19. Profiled with immunoSEQ multiplex PCR; TCRdb holds only in-frame clones, not every one. The repertoire holds about 410,000 clones, with 86% as singletons. Sequenced material: peripheral blood. Every receptor here comes from a young woman with active or convalescent COVID-19.

The V gene is TRBV5-1, the J gene TRBJ2-1; TRBD1 matches at 8 bases. With V trimmed by 5 bases and J by 2 bases, 3 bases remained unmatched. The germline V gene encodes CDR1 SGHRS and CDR2 YFSETQ. This CDR3 comprises 14 residues. CDR3 loop: CASRRDRTYNEQFF. Here the CDR3 DNA reads TGCGCCAGCAGACGGGACAGGACCTACAATGAGCAGTTCTTC.

The genes are TRBV19 and TRBJ1-5; maybe TRBD1 (6 bases). Germline V gene data show CDR1 as LNHDA and CDR2 as SQIVND (reference sequence). Deletions cut 2 bases from V and 6 bases from J, with 14 bases between. The CDR3 has 15 amino acids. The CDR3 is CASSIHAGEGQPQHF. The CDR3 region has the DNA TGTGCCAGTAGTATACACGCAGGGGAGGGTCAGCCCCAGCATTTT.

CDR3 region: CASSLVAVSGNQPQHF. CDR3 nucleotide sequence: TGTGCCAGCAGCTTAGTGGCGGTCTCGGGCAATCAGCCCCAGCATTTT. The chain links TRBV7-9 to TRBJ1-5; unclear D gene. Trimming removed 1 base from V and 2 bases from J, with 12 bases in between. CDR1 is SEHNR, CDR2 FQNEAQ, per germline (reference sequence). The CDR3 totals 16 residues.

This clone was observed a single time. This rearrangement joins TRBV6-6 to TRBJ1-2; D is possibly TRBD1 (5 bases). Trimming took off 6 bases at V and 1 base at J, with 9 bases between the two ends. Germline V CDR1 and CDR2: MNHNY, SVGAGI (reference sequence). The CDR3 totals 13 residues. CDR3 amino acids: CASSPDSNYGYTF. The CDR3 nucleotides read TGTGCCAGCAGCCCAGACAGTAACTATGGCTACACCTTC.

The rearrangement links TRBV4-1 to TRBJ1-2; no clear D gene. The germline CDR1 and CDR2 sequences are MGHRA and YSYEKL. This CDR3 contains 14 residues. V lost 2 bases, J lost 4 bases, and 11 bases lay in between. The CDR3 is CASSQPVERYGYTF. As DNA, the CDR3 is TGCGCCAGCAGCCAACCCGTGGAGCGCTATGGCTACACCTTC.

This clone was picked up a small number of times. This chain connects TRBV25-1 to TRBJ1-4, with 10 bases identical to TRBD1. This CDR3 is built from 16 residues. The J segment lost 6 bases and the V segment lost 3 bases, leaving 7 bases of the junction unmatched. Germline loops: CDR1 MGHDK, CDR2 SYGVNS. The CDR3 loop reads CASSDSRDRGYEKLFF. The CDR3 DNA follows: TGTGCCAGCAGTGATTCCCGGGACAGGGGCTATGAAAAACTGTTTTTT. The full variable domain, in which reference TRBV25-1 and TRBJ1-4 provide the parts outside the CDR3, is EADIYQTPRYLVIGTGKKITLECSQTMGHDKMYWYQQDPGMELHLIHYSYGVNSTEKGDLSSESTVSRIRTEHFPLTLESARPSHTSQYLCASSDSRDRGYEKLFFGSGTQLSVL.

The chain couples TRBV10-3 to TRBJ1-4, with TRBD1 matching over 7 bases. V trimming: 6 bases; J trimming: 6 bases; junction bases outside the gene matches: 7. Germline-derived CDR1 and CDR2 are ENHRY and SYGVKD. The CDR3 is made up of 14 amino acids. CDR3 sequence: CAIRRTGADEKLFF. The CDR3 DNA follows: TGTGCCATCAGAAGAACAGGGGCGGATGAAAAACTGTTTTTT.

This rearrangement joins TRBV29-1 to TRBJ1-1; 10 positions match TRBD1. The CDR3 has 14 residues. The germline gives CDR1 SQVTM, CDR2 ANQGSEA. V shed 1 base and J 6 bases; nucleotides not matched to a gene: 5. The DNA for the CDR3 is TGCAGCGTTGAAGTGTTCGGGACAGGGGCTGAAGCTTTCTTT. It yields the protein CSVEVFGTGAEAFF.

V and J are TRBV27 and TRBJ1-2; D not resolved. V lost 4 bases to trimming and J lost 5 bases, with 14 bases between them. The CDR3 spans 14 residues. The V gene's germline CDR1 is MNHEY and CDR2 SMNVEV (reference sequence). Here the CDR3 DNA reads TGTGCCAGCAGTTCGGGTCTCTTTCGGTATGGCTACACCTTC. Translation gives CASSSGLFRYGYTF.

This sequence joins TRBV27 and TRBJ1-6, with D hard to call. V lost 4 bases and J lost 5, with 15 bases in between. Germline V gives CDR1 MNHEY, CDR2 SMNVEV (reference sequence). The CDR3 has 16 residues. The CDR3 DNA reads TGTGCCAGCAGTTCACTCGGGAACAGAAATAATTCACCCCTCCACTTT. This translates into CASSSLGNRNNSPLHF.

This sequence joins TRBV6-1 and TRBJ2-1; D gene unclear. This CDR3 contains 10 residues. V was shortened by 0 bases and J by 16 bases, with 7 bases between the two germline ends. The germline gives CDR1 MNHNS, CDR2 SASEGT. The CDR3 DNA is TGTGCCAGCAGTGAAGCCACCACATTCTTC. The encoded protein is CASSEATTFF.

The chain uses TRBV18 and TRBJ1-1; no definite D call. The ends were cut back, 4 bases at V and 1 base at J, with 7 bases in the middle. The germline CDR1 and CDR2 sequences are KGHSH and LQKENI. CDR3 size: 13 residues. CDR3 DNA sequence: TGTGCCAGCTCACGAAACGGGAACACTGAAGCTTTCTTT. Amino acid sequence: CASSRNGNTEAFF.

V gene TRBV5-1 combines with J gene TRBJ2-3, with TRBD2 identical over 7 bases. Losses at the gene ends were 3 bases for V and 2 bases for J; bases not matched to a gene: 6. The CDR3 covers 15 residues. Looked up from germline, CDR1 is SGHRS and CDR2 is YFSETQ. CDR3 DNA sequence: TGCGCCAGCAGCTACGGGACTACCACCACAGATACGCAGTATTTT. This encodes CASSYGTTTTDTQYF.

Remarks on this clone: One end of the junction fails to match germline, which may point to a read error. The genes are TRBV6-1 and TRBJ2-7, with TRBD2 matching over 9 bases. This CDR3 is built from 12 residues. Germline V gene sequence: CDR1 MNHNS, CDR2 SASEGT. CDR3 region: CASSKAGGEQYF. CDR3 DNA: TGTGCCAGCAGTAAAGCGGGGGGCGAGCAGTACTTC.

The rearrangement joins TRBV5-4 to TRBJ2-5; a possible D gene is TRBD1 (6 bases). The V and J ends lost 4 bases and 5 bases respectively, with 15 bases between them. Germline CDR1 and CDR2: SGHNT and YYREEE (reference sequence). The CDR3 has 14 residues. The CDR3 protein is CASSQDRSSETQYF. DNA for the CDR3: TGTGCCAGCAGCCAGGACAGATCTTCGGAGACCCAGTACTTC.

The chain is built from TRBV19 and TRBJ2-1; TRBD2 might be the D (6 bases). The length of the CDR3 is 17 residues. Germline loops: CDR1 LNHDA, CDR2 SQIVND (reference sequence). V lost 5 bases and J 10 bases, leaving 27 bases between the germline ends. CDR3 sequence (DNA): TGTGCCAGTAGTGGGGCCGGGACTCGGGGGACGCAAGCGGAGCAGTTCTTC. Protein: CASSGAGTRGTQAEQFF.